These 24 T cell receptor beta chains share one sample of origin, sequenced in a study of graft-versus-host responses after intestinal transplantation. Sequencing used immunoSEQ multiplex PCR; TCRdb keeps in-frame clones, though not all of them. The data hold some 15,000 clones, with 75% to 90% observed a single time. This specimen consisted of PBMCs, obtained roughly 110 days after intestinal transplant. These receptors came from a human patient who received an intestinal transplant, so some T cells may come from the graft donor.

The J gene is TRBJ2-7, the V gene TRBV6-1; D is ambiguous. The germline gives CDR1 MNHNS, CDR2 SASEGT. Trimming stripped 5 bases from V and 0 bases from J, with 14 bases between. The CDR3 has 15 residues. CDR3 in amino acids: CASSPREPSSYEQYF. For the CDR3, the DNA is TGTGCCAGCAGTCCGCGAGAACCGAGCTCCTACGAGCAGTACTTC.

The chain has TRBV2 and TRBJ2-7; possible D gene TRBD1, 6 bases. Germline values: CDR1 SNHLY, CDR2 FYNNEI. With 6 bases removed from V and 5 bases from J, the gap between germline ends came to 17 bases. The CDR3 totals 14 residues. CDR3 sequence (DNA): TGTGCCAGCAGGGGTCTCAGGGGATCCCACGAGCAGTACTTC. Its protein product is CASRGLRGSHEQYF.

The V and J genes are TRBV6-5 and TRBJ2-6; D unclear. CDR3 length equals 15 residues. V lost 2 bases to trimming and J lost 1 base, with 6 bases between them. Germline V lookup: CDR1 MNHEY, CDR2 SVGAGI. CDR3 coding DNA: TGTGCCAGCAGTTACAGGATATCTGGGGCCAACGTCCTGACTTTC. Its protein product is CASSYRISGANVLTF.

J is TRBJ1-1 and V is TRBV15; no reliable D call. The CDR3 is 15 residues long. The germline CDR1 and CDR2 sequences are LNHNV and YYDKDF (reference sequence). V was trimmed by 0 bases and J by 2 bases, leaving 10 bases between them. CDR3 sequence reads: CATSRDAVINTEAFF. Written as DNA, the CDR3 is TGTGCCACCAGCAGAGATGCGGTTATTAACACTGAAGCTTTCTTT.

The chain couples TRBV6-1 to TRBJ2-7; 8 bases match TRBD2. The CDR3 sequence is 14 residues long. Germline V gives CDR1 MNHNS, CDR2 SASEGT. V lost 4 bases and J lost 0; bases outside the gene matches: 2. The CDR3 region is CASSVSGVSYEQYF. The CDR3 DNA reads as TGTGCCAGCAGTGTTAGCGGGGTCTCCTACGAGCAGTACTTC.

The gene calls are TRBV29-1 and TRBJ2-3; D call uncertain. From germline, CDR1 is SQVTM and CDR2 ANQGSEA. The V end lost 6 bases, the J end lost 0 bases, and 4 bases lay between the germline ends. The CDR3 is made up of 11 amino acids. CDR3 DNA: TGCAGCGTCAGCAGCACAGATACGCAGTATTTT. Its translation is CSVSSTDTQYF.

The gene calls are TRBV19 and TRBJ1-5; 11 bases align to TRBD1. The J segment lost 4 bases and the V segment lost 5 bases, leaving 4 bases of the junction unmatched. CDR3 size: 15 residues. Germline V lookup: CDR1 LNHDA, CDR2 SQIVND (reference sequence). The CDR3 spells CASSLRDRGNQPQHF. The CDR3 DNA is TGTGCCAGTAGTTTGCGGGACAGGGGGAATCAGCCCCAGCATTTT.

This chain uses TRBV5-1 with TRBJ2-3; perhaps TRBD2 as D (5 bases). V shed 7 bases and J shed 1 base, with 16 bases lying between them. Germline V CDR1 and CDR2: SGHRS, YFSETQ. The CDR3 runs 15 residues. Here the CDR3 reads CASAYPGTGTDTQYF. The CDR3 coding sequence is TGCGCCAGCGCATACCCGGGAACTGGCACAGATACGCAGTATTTT. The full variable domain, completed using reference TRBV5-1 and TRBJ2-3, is KAGVTQTPRYLIKTRGQQVTLSCSPISGHRSVSWYQQTPGQGLQFLFEYFSETQRNKGNFPGRFSGRQFSNSRSEMNVSTLELGDSALYLCASAYPGTGTDTQYFGPGTRLTVL.

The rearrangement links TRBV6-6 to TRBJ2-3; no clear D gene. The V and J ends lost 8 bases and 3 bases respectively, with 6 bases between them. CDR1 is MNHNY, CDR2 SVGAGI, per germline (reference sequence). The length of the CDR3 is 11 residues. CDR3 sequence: CASSATDTQYF. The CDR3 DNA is TGTGCCAGCTCGGCGACAGATACGCAGTATTTT.

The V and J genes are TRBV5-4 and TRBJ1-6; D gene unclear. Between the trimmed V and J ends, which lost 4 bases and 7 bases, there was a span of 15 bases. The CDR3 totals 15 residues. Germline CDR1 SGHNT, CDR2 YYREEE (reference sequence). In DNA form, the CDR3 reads TGTGCCAGCAGCCGGGCCCCCGCCCTGAATTCACCCCTCCACTTT. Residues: CASSRAPALNSPLHF.

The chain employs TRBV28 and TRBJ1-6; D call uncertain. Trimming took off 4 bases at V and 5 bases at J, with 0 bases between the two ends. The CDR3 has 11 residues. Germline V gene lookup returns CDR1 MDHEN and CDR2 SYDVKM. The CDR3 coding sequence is TGTGCCAGCAGTTATAATTCACCCCTCCACTTT. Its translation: CASSYNSPLHF.

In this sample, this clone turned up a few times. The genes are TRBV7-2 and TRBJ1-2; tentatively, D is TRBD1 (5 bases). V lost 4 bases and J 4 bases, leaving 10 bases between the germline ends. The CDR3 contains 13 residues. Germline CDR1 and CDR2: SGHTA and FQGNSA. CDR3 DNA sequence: TGTGCCAGCAGCTCCGGGGCCCCCTATGGCTACACCTTC. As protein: CASSSGAPYGYTF.

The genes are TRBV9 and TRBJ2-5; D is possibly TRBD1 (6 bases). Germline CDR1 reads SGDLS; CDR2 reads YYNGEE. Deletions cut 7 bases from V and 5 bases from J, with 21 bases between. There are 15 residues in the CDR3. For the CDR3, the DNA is TGTGCCAGCTCAGTCGGGGACACCAAGCGGGAGACCCAGTACTTC. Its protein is CASSVGDTKRETQYF.

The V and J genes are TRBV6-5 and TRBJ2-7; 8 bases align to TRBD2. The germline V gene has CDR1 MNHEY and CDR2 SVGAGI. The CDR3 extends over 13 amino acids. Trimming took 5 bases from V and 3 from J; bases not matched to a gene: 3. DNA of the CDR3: TGTGCCAGCAGTGAGACTAGCGTCTACGAGCAGTACTTC. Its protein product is CASSETSVYEQYF.

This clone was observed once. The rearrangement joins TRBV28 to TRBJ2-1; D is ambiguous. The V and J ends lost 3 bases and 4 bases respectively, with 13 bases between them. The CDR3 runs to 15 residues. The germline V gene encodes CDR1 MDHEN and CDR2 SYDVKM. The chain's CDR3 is CASSFGQSEYNEQFF. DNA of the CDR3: TGTGCCAGCAGTTTTGGTCAAAGCGAGTACAATGAGCAGTTCTTC.

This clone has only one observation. The CDR3, as DNA: TGTGCCAGCAGCAGACGACAGGGGTCAGATACGCAGTATTTT. This codes for CASSRRQGSDTQYF. The chain is built from TRBV5-4 and TRBJ2-3; 8 bases agree with TRBD1. CDR1 SGHNT and CDR2 YYREEE come from the germline V gene (reference sequence). This CDR3 contains 14 residues. The trim removed 4 bases at V and 4 bases at J, leaving 5 bases unmatched.

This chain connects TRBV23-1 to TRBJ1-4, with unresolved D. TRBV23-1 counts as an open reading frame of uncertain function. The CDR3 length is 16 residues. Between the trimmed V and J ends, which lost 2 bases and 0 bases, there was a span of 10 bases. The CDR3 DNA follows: TGCGCCAGCAGTCAAAAGGGTTGCTCAACTAATGAAAAACTGTTTTTT. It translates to CASSQKGCSTNEKLFF.

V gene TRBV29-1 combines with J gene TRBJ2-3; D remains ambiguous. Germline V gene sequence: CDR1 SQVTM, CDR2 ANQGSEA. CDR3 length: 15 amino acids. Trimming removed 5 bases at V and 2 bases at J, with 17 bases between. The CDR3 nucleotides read TGCAGCGTTACGACCCGAATATCTTTCACAGATACGCAGTATTTT. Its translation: CSVTTRISFTDTQYF.

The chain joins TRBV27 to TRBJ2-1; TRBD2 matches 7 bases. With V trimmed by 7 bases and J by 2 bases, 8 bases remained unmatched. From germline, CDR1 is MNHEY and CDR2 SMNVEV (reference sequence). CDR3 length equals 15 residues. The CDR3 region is CASNGGSTTYNEQFF. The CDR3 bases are TGTGCCAGCAATGGCGGGAGCACTACCTACAATGAGCAGTTCTTC.

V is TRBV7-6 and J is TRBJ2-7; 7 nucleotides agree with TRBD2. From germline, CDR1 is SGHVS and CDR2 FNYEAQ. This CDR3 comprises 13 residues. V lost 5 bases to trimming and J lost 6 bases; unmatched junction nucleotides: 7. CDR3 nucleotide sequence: TGTGCCAGCAGCCAAAGCGGGACTTCCGAGCAGTACTTC. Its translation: CASSQSGTSEQYF.

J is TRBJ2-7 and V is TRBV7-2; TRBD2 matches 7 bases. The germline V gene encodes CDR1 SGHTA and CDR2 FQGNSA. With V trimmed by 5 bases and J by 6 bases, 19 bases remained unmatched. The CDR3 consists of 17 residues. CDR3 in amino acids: CASSPAPLLATASEQYF. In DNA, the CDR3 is TGTGCCAGCAGCCCAGCCCCATTACTAGCGACGGCCAGCGAGCAGTACTTC.

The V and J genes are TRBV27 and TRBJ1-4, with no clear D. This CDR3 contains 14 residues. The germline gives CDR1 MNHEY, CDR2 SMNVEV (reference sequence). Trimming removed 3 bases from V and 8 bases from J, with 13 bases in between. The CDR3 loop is CASSLGSYTEKLFF. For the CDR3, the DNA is TGTGCCAGCAGTTTGGGGTCATACACGGAAAAACTGTTTTTT.

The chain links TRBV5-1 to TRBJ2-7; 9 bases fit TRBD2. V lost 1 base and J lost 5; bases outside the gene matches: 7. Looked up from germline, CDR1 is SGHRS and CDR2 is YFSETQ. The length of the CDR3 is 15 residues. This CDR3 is CASSLYGTSWDEQYF. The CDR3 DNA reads TGCGCCAGCAGCTTGTATGGGACTAGCTGGGACGAGCAGTACTTC.

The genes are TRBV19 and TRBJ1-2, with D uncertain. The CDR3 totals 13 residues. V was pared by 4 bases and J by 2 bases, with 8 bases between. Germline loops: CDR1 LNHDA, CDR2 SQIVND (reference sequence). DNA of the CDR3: TGTGCCAGTAGTAAGGCGAGAAACTATGGCTACACCTTC. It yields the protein CASSKARNYGYTF.